Sequencing of this T cell receptor beta chain was carried out in a study of blood T cell repertoires in COVID-19. Looking at the study overall: Sites across the United States, Italy and Spain contributed samples from acute and convalescent COVID-19. In each case, the material was cDNA or gDNA derived from T cells, B-cell-depleted T cells, or PBMCs.

Methods used by the authors: The assay estimated nucleated cells by amplifying reference gene primers. Using immunoSEQ multiplex PCR, the repertoire was profiled, and TCRdb retains in-frame clones only, with some absent. Clone size and V and J calls were adopted from that table, with D and trimming inferred from the DNA. The sample includes roughly 380,000 clones, approximately 90% of them seen just once. This CDR3 contains 14 residues. Germline CDR1 and CDR2: SGHTA and FQGNSA. V was pared by 6 bases and J by 9 bases, with 18 bases between. Seattle researchers signed up patients amid active infection and tracked them longitudinally.

Specimen: peripheral blood. The V and J genes are TRBV7-2 and TRBJ2-1; D is possibly TRBD2 (5 bases). The sequence derives from a woman in her thirties or forties with COVID-19, enrolled during active disease. This CDR3 is CASSPPREGAEQFF. CDR3 bases: TGTGCCAGCAGTCCACCCCGGGAAGGTGCTGAGCAGTTCTTC.